The 22 T cell receptor beta chains below come from one sample, sequenced in a study of blood T cell repertoires in COVID-19. Only in-frame clones appear in the TCRdb table, and some are missing; sequencing was by immunoSEQ multiplex PCR. Among roughly 250,000 clones listed, approximately 83% were seen once. Sequencing input: peripheral blood. These receptors all stem from a person between 65 and 79 years old with COVID-19, enrolled during active disease.

The chain uses TRBV2 and TRBJ2-3, with TRBD2 matching 8 bases. CDR1 is SNHLY, CDR2 FYNNEI, per germline. CDR3 size: 16 residues. The junction had 11 bases not matched to a gene; V was cut back by 6 bases and J by 3 bases. CDR3 in amino acids: CASRTERGRPTDTQYF. The CDR3 nucleotides read TGTGCCAGCAGGACCGAGCGGGGGAGACCTACAGATACGCAGTATTTT.

This sequence joins TRBV7-2 and TRBJ1-1, with D tentatively TRBD1 (5 bases). This CDR3 has 14 residues. Trimming removed 5 bases at V and 4 bases at J, with 14 bases between. Germline CDR1 and CDR2: SGHTA and FQGNSA. The CDR3 loop is CASSPTKGLTEAFF. CDR3 bases: TGTGCCAGCAGCCCGACGAAGGGACTCACTGAAGCTTTCTTT.

This sequence joins TRBV19 and TRBJ1-5; 8 positions agree with TRBD1. Looked up from germline, CDR1 is LNHDA and CDR2 is SQIVND (reference sequence). V was pared by 6 bases and J by 4 bases, with 11 bases of the junction left unmatched. The CDR3 has 16 amino acids. CDR3 sequence (DNA): TGTGCCAGTAGCGACCTTCGGACAGGGCTAAATCAGCCCCAGCATTTT. The encoded protein is CASSDLRTGLNQPQHF.

The rearrangement uses TRBV24-1 and TRBJ1-5; a weak D match, TRBD1 (5 bases). The germline CDR1 and CDR2 sequences are KGHDR and SFDVKD. The CDR3 sequence is 14 residues long. V lost 5 bases and J 6 bases, leaving 13 bases between the germline ends. This CDR3 reads CATSAAGQGQPQHF. As DNA, the CDR3 is TGTGCCACCAGTGCGGCAGGGCAGGGTCAGCCCCAGCATTTT.

This clone was observed a few times. This chain connects TRBV5-4 to TRBJ2-1; the D gene is possibly TRBD2 (5 bases). Germline CDR1 reads SGHNT; CDR2 reads YYREEE (reference sequence). V was cut by 5 bases and J by 0 bases, with 12 bases left in between. This CDR3 spans 15 amino acids. The CDR3 protein is CASSSLSGSYNEQFF. The CDR3 DNA reads as TGTGCCAGCAGTTCTCTAAGCGGCTCCTACAATGAGCAGTTCTTC. Supplemented by reference TRBV5-4 and TRBJ2-1, the full variable domain reads ETGVTQSPTHLIKTRGQQVTLRCSSQSGHNTVSWYQQALGQGPQFIFQYYREEENGRGNFPPRFSGLQFPNYSSELNVNALELDDSALYLCASSSLSGSYNEQFFGPGTRLTVL.

The V gene is TRBV12-3 or TRBV12-4, the J gene TRBJ1-1; D remains unclear. Trimming pared 3 bases from V and 4 bases from J, leaving 9 bases between. The CDR3 loop spans 13 amino acids. This CDR3 is CASSFYLSTEAFF. The CDR3 DNA reads TGTGCCAGCAGTTTTTACCTGAGCACTGAAGCTTTCTTT.

The chain combines TRBV6-6 with TRBJ2-7; possibly TRBD2 for D (6 bases). Per the germline V gene, CDR1 is MNHNY and CDR2 is SVGAGI (reference sequence). Deletions cut 2 bases from V and 1 base from J, with 15 bases between. CDR3 size: 16 residues. The CDR3: CASSYISVADSYEQYF. Written as DNA, the CDR3 is TGTGCCAGCAGTTACATTTCCGTAGCGGATTCCTACGAGCAGTACTTC.

The rearrangement uses TRBV11-3 and TRBJ2-3; the D gene is possibly TRBD2 (5 bases). Germline CDR1 is SGHNT and CDR2 is YENEEA. The V end was cut by 6 bases, the J end by 1 base, with 20 bases between. There are 17 residues in the CDR3. In nucleotides, the CDR3 is TGTGCCAGCAGTCCCCGCCGGGCTAGCACTGGCACAGATACGCAGTATTTT. This codes for CASSPRRASTGTDTQYF. The variable domain in full, completed from reference TRBV11-3 and TRBJ2-3, reads EAGVVQSPRYKIIEKKQPVAFWCNPISGHNTLYWYLQNLGQGPELLIRYENEEAVDDSQLPKDRFSAERLKGVDSTLKIQPAELGDSAVYLCASSPRRASTGTDTQYFGPGTRLTVL.

The chain is built from TRBV19 and TRBJ1-5; D is ambiguous. There are 13 residues in the CDR3. The V end lost 3 bases, the J end lost 6 bases, and 9 bases lay between the germline ends. In germline, CDR1 is LNHDA, CDR2 SQIVND (reference sequence). The CDR3 DNA reads TGTGCCAGTAGTATTGGGCAGGCTCAGCCCCAGCATTTT. Translated: CASSIGQAQPQHF.

In this sample, this clone turned up a few times. The chain employs TRBV12-3 or TRBV12-4 and TRBJ1-5; the match to TRBD1 covers 7 bases. The CDR3 has 13 residues. The V and J ends lost 5 bases and 4 bases, in that order; junction bases with no gene match: 2. In nucleotides, the CDR3 is TGTGCCAGCAGTGGCAGGGGGAATCAGCCCCAGCATTTT. Translated: CASSGRGNQPQHF.

The rearrangement joins TRBV28 to TRBJ2-7; TRBD2 might be the D (6 bases). This CDR3 spans 13 amino acids. The germline V gene has CDR1 MDHEN and CDR2 SYDVKM. Deletions cut 6 bases from V and 3 bases from J, with 12 bases between. Here the CDR3 reads CASSSPGSYEQYF. CDR3 nucleotide sequence: TGTGCCAGCAGCTCCCCCGGGAGCTACGAGCAGTACTTC.

The chain has TRBV4-1 and TRBJ2-2, with 7 bases lining up with TRBD1. The germline V gene has CDR1 MGHRA and CDR2 YSYEKL. V was clipped by 0 bases and J by 1 base; unmatched bases: 2. This CDR3 is 16 amino acids long. CDR3 loop: CASSQDRQGNTGELFF. DNA for the CDR3: TGCGCCAGCAGCCAAGATCGACAGGGGAACACCGGGGAGCTGTTTTTT.

This chain links TRBV7-2 with TRBJ2-7, with D possibly matching TRBD2 (6 bases). This CDR3 has 12 residues. V lost 5 bases and J 4 bases, leaving 9 bases between the germline ends. Looked up from germline, CDR1 is SGHTA and CDR2 is FQGNSA. This CDR3 is CASSRGGYEQYF. In nucleotides, the CDR3 is TGTGCCAGCAGCCGAGGAGGGTACGAGCAGTACTTC.

The chain couples TRBV4-3 to TRBJ1-5, with 7 bases aligning to TRBD1. Trimming at V came to 0 bases and at J to 6 bases, leaving 8 bases not matched to a gene. The CDR3 length is 16 residues. Germline V CDR1 and CDR2: LGHNA, YSLEER. CDR3 loop: CASSQDVGQAFQPQHF. The CDR3 DNA follows: TGCGCCAGCAGCCAAGATGTTGGACAGGCCTTTCAGCCCCAGCATTTT.

CDR3 DNA sequence: TGTGCCAGCAACCTACAGGGCCAATATGGCTACACCTTC. As protein: CASNLQGQYGYTF. V and J are TRBV12-3 or TRBV12-4 and TRBJ1-2, with D maybe TRBD1 (6 bases). This CDR3 spans 13 amino acids. Trimming cost V 7 bases and J 5 bases, with 14 bases left between them.

The chain uses TRBV19 and TRBJ1-6; D is possibly TRBD1 (6 bases). Germline V CDR1 and CDR2: LNHDA, SQIVND (reference sequence). CDR3 length equals 13 residues. Trimming took off 3 bases at V and 6 bases at J, with 6 bases between the two ends. Written as DNA, the CDR3 is TGTGCCAGTAGTATGGGGGCTAATTCACCCCTCCACTTT. It is translated as CASSMGANSPLHF.

This clone was observed once. The J gene is TRBJ2-2, the V gene TRBV24-1, with 9 bases matching TRBD2. The ends lost 4 bases at V and 1 base at J; junction bases unmatched: 3. Germline loops: CDR1 KGHDR, CDR2 SFDVKD. This CDR3 region has 16 residues. The CDR3 loop is CATSEPSGENTGELFF. The CDR3 nucleotides read TGTGCCACCAGTGAACCTAGCGGGGAGAACACCGGGGAGCTGTTTTTT.

The sample holds a few counts of this clone. This chain uses TRBV12-3 or TRBV12-4 with TRBJ1-1; the D is unclear. The CDR3 is 11 amino acids. With 3 bases removed from V and 13 bases from J, the gap between germline ends came to 12 bases. The chain's CDR3 is CASSLAGKVFF. In DNA form, the CDR3 reads TGTGCCAGCAGTTTGGCCGGGAAAGTTTTCTTT.

This clone was observed a few times. The rearrangement uses TRBV5-1 and TRBJ2-7, with 9 bases aligning to TRBD1. The V and J ends lost 4 bases and 2 bases, in that order; junction bases with no gene match: 4. Germline CDR1 SGHRS, CDR2 YFSETQ. The CDR3 consists of 14 residues. The CDR3: CASSGRDRAYEQYF. In DNA form, the CDR3 reads TGCGCCAGCAGCGGACGGGACAGGGCCTACGAGCAGTACTTC.

The V and J genes are TRBV11-2 and TRBJ1-5; weak D call: TRBD1 (5 bases). This CDR3 has 17 residues. With 4 bases removed from V and 5 bases from J, the gap between germline ends came to 21 bases. CDR1 is SGHAT, CDR2 FQNNGV, per germline. Written as DNA, the CDR3 is TGTGCCAGCAGCTACCGGAGGGGTAACCTCTGTCATCAGCCCCAGCATTTT. It codes for CASSYRRGNLCHQPQHF.

The genes are TRBV5-6 and TRBJ2-2; TRBD1 matches at 10 bases. J gave up 9 bases and V 4 bases, and 3 bases lay outside the gene matches. In germline, CDR1 is SGHDT, CDR2 YYEEEE. CDR3 length: 13 residues. In DNA, the CDR3 is TGTGCCAGCAGCGGGACAGGGGATTGGGAGCTGTTTTTT. It codes for CASSGTGDWELFF. The variable domain in full, with the rest retrieved from reference TRBV5-6 and TRBJ2-2, is DAGVTQSPTHLIKTRGQQVTLRCSPKSGHDTVSWYQQALGQGPQFIFQYYEEEERQRGNFPDRFSGHQFPNYSSELNVNALLLGDSALYLCASSGTGDWELFFGEGSRLTVL.

The V call is TRBV24-1, the J call TRBJ1-1; TRBD1 is a possible D gene (5 bases). Between the trimmed V and J ends, which lost 5 bases and 3 bases, there was a span of 18 bases. CDR3 size: 16 residues. CDR1 is KGHDR, CDR2 SFDVKD, per germline. Here the CDR3 DNA reads TGTGCCACCAGTGGTCCAGGGCAGGATGTTTACACTGAAGCTTTCTTT. Translating it yields CATSGPGQDVYTEAFF.